This note documents a single TCR beta chain sequence. Its cognate antigen is unknown. The sample belongs to a study of naive and memory T cell subsets. The CDR3 has 13 amino acids. The V and J ends lost 2 bases and 2 bases respectively, with 7 bases between them. From germline, CDR1 is SGDLS and CDR2 YYNGEE. The beta constant-region primer was an equimolar mix of two oligonucleotides covering TRBC1 and TRBC2. The ligated cDNA underwent four PCR rounds using SP2 and nested alpha and beta constant-region primers. TCRdb recomputed calls from the UMI-ligation and nested PCR reads with MiXCR, one row per CDR3 protein. Found here are around 100,000 distinct CDR3 sequences, about 14% of them singletons; the top ten hold roughly 3.1%. Notes on the study in general: In naive cells, over 90% of TCR sequences were seen only once. Especially in CD8 cells, naive repertoires contained a few larger clonotypes, possibly CD45RA-re-expressing memory cells. Clonotypes here are unpaired alpha or beta chain sequences.

After CD4 positive bead selection, the CD4-negative fraction gave CD8 T cells. The sequence came from a human donor in good health. The specimen was naive CD8+ T cells from blood. The chain combines TRBV9 with TRBJ1-1; no firm D call. This CDR3 is CASSVRPNTEAFF. CDR3 bases: TGTGCCAGCAGCGTCAGACCAAACACTGAAGCTTTCTTT.